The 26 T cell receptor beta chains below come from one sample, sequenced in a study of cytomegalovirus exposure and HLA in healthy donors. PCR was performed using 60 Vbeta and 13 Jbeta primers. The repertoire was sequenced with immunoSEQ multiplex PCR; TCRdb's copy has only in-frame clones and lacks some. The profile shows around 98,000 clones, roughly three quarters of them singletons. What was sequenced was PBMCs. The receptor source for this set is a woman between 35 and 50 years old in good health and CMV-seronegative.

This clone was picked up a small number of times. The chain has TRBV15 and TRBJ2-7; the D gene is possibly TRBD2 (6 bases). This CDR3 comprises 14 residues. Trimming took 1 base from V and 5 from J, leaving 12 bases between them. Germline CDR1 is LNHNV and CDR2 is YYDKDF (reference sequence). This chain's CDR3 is CATSRVGGWDEQYF. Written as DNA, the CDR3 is TGTGCCACCAGCAGAGTCGGGGGTTGGGACGAGCAGTACTTC.

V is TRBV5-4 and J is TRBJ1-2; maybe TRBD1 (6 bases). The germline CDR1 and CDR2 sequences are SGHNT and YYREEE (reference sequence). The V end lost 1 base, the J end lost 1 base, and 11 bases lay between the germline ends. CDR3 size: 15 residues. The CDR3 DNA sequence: TGTGCCAGCAGCTTGCCCCACAGGGTTAACTATGGCTACACCTTC. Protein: CASSLPHRVNYGYTF.

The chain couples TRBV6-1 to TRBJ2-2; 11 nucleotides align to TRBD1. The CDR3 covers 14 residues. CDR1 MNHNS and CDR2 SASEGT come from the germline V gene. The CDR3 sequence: CAGRGTGGTGELFF. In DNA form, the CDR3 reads TGTGCGGGCAGGGGGACAGGGGGCACCGGGGAGCTGTTTTTT.

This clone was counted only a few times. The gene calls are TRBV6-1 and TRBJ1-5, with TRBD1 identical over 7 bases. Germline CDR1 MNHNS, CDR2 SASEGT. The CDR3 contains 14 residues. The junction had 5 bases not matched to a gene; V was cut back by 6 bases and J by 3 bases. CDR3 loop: CASSGQVPNQPQHF. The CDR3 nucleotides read TGTGCCAGCAGCGGACAGGTTCCCAATCAGCCCCAGCATTTT.

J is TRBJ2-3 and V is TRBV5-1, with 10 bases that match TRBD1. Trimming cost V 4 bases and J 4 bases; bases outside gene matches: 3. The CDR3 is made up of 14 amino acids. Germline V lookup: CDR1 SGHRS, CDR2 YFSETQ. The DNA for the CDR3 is TGCGCCAGCAGCGGCGGACAGGGGGCAGATACGCAGTATTTT. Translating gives CASSGGQGADTQYF.

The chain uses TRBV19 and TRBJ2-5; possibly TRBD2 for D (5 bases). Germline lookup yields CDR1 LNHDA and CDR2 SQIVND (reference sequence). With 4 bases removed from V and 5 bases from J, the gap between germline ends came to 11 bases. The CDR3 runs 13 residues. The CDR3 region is CASSKFAGETQYF. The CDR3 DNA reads TGTGCCAGTAGTAAGTTCGCGGGCGAGACCCAGTACTTC.

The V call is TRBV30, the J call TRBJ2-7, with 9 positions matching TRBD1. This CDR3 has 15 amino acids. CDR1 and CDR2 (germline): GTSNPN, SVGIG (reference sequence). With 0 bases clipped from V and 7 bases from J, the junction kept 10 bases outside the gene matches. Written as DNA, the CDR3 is TGTGCCTGGAGTGTGGGCCTGGGACAGGGTGCGGAGCAGTACTTC. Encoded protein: CAWSVGLGQGAEQYF. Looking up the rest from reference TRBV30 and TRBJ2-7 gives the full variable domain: SQTIHQWPATLVQPVGSPLSLECTVEGTSNPNLYWYRQAAGRGLQLLFYSVGIGQISSEVPQNLSASRPQDRQFILSSKKLLLSDSGFYLCAWSVGLGQGAEQYFGPGTRLTVT.

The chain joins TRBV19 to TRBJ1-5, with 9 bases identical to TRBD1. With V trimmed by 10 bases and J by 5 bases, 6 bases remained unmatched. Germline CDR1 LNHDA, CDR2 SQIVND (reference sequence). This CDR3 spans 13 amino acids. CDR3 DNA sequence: TGTGCCACAATGACAGGGGGGGATCAGCCCCAGCATTTT. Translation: CATMTGGDQPQHF.

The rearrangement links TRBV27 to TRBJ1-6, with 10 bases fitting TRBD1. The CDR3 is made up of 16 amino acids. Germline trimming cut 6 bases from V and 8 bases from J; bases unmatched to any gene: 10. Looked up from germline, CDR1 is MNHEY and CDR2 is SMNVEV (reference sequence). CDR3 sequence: CASSFLGQGVDSPLHF. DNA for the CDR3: TGTGCCAGCAGCTTCCTCGGACAGGGGGTTGATTCACCCCTCCACTTT.

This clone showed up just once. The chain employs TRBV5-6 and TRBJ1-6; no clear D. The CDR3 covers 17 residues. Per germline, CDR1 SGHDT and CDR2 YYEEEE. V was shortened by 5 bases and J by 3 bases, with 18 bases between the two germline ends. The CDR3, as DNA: TGTGCCAGCAGTCTTGGTCGGGGTTTAATCTATAATTCACCCCTCCACTTT. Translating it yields CASSLGRGLIYNSPLHF.

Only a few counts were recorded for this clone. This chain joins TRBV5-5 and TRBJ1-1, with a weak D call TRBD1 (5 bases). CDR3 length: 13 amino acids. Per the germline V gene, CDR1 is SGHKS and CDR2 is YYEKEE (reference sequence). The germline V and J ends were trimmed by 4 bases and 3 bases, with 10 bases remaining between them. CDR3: CASSQGEDTEAFF. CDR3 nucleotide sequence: TGTGCCAGCAGCCAGGGTGAGGACACTGAAGCTTTCTTT.

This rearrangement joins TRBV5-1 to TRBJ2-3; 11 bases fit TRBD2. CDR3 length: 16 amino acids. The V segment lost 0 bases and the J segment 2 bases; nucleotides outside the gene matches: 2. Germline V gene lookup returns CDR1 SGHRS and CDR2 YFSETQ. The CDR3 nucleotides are TGCGCCAGCAGCTTGGGACTAGCGGGGTCCACAGATACGCAGTATTTT. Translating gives CASSLGLAGSTDTQYF.

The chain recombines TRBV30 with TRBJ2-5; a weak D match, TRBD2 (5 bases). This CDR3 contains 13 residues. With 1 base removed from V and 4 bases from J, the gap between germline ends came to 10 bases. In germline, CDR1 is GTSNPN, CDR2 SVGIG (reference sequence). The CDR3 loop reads CAWSAEGVETQYF. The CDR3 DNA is TGTGCCTGGAGTGCCGAGGGAGTAGAGACCCAGTACTTC.

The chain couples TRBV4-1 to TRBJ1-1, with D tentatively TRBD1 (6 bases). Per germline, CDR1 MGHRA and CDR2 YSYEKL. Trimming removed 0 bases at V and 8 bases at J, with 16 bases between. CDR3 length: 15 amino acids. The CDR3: CASSQEVGAPGEAFF. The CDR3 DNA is TGCGCCAGCAGCCAAGAGGTGGGGGCGCCCGGGGAAGCTTTCTTT.

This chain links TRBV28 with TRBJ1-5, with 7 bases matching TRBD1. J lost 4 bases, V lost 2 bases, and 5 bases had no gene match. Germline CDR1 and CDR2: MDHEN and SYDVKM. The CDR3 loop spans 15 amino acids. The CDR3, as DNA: TGTGCCAGCAGTTTAGTCCCAGGGGGGAATCAGCCCCAGCATTTT. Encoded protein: CASSLVPGGNQPQHF. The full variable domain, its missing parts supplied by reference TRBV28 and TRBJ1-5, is DVKVTQSSRYLVKRTGEKVFLECVQDMDHENMFWYRQDPGLGLRLIYFSYDVKMKEKGDIPEGYSVSREKKERFSLILESASTNQTSMYLCASSLVPGGNQPQHFGDGTRLSIL.

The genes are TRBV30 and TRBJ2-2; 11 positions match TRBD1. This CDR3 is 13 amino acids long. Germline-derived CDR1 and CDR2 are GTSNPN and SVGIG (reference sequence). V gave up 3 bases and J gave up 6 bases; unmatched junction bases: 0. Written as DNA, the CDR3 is TGTGCCTGGAGGGGACAGGGGGCCGGGGAGCTGTTTTTT. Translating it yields CAWRGQGAGELFF.

This CDR3 reads CASSPSTDTQYF. The CDR3 region has the DNA TGTGCCAGCAGCCCGAGCACAGATACGCAGTATTTT. The chain has TRBV7-9 and TRBJ2-3; no definite D call. The CDR3 sequence is 12 residues long. With 5 bases removed from V and 0 bases from J, the gap between germline ends came to 3 bases. Germline loops: CDR1 SEHNR, CDR2 FQNEAQ (reference sequence).

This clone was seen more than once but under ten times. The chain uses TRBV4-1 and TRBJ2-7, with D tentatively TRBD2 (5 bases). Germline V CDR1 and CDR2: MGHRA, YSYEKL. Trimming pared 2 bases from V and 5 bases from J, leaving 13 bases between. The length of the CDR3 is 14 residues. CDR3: CASSQLGLPHEQYF. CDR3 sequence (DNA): TGCGCCAGCAGCCAACTCGGACTCCCCCACGAGCAGTACTTC.

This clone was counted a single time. CDR3 in amino acids: CASSPRNQGTGELFF. The CDR3 DNA reads TGTGCCAGCTCACCACGAAACCAGGGCACCGGGGAGCTGTTTTTT. V usage is TRBV18 and J usage is TRBJ2-2, with D possibly matching TRBD1 (5 bases). CDR3 size: 15 residues. V was shortened by 1 base and J by 4 bases, with 10 bases between the two germline ends. CDR1 is KGHSH, CDR2 LQKENI, per germline.

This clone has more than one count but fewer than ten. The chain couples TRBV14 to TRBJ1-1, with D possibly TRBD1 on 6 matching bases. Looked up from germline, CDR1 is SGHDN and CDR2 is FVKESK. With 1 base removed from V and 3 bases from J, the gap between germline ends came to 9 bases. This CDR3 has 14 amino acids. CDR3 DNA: TGTGCCAGCAGCCAAGCGGGACACTACACTGAAGCTTTCTTT. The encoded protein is CASSQAGHYTEAFF.

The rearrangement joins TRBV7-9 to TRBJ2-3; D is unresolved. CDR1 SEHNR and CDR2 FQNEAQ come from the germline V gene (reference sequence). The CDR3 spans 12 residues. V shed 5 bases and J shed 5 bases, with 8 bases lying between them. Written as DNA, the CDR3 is TGTGCCAGCAGCGTCCCCGGAGATACGCAGTATTTT. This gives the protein CASSVPGDTQYF.

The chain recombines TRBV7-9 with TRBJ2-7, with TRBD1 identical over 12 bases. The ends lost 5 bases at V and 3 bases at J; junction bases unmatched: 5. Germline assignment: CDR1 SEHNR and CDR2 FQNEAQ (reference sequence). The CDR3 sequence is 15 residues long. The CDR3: CASSGRDRGLYEQYF. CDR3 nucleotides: TGTGCCAGCAGCGGGCGGGACAGGGGGCTCTACGAGCAGTACTTC.

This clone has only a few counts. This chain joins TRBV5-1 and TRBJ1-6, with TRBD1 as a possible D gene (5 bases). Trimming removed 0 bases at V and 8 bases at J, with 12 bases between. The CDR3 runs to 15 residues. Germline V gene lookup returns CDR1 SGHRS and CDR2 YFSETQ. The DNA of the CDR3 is TGCGCCAGCAGCTTGGACAGGCTAGAGCATTCACCCCTCCACTTT. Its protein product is CASSLDRLEHSPLHF.

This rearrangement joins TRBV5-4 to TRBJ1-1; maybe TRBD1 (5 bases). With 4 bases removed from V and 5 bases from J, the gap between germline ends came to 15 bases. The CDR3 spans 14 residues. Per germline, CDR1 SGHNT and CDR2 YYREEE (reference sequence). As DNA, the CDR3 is TGTGCCAGCAGCCGGGTGGGGGGTCAGACTGAAGCTTTCTTT. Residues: CASSRVGGQTEAFF.

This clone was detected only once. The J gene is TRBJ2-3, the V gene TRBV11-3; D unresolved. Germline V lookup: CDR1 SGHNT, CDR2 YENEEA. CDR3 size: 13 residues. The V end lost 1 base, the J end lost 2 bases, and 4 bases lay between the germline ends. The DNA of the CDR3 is TGTGCCAGCAGCTTAGTCAACACAGATACGCAGTATTTT. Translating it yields CASSLVNTDTQYF.

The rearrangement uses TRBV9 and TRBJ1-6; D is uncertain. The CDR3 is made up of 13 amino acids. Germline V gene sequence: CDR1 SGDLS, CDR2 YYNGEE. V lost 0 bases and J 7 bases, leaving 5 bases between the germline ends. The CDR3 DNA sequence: TGTGCCAGCAGCGTAGCAATGAATTCACCCCTCCACTTT. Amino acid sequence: CASSVAMNSPLHF.